This T cell receptor beta chain was found in a study of blood T cells in healthy people across ages. Germline lookup yields CDR1 MDHEN and CDR2 SYDVKM. This CDR3 spans 15 amino acids. V dropped 4 bases and J dropped 2; count of bases not matched to a gene: 7. Each sample used at least 6 million PBMCs. With each sample, at least 5 micrograms of total RNA were extracted. A second PCR, run for about 7 to 11 cycles, used a sample-barcoded 5' primer plus a J-beta primer mix. A template-switch adaptor with 12 random nucleotides tagged each cDNA molecule. Every sample gave at least 3 million paired-end reads containing CDR3. TCRdb independently ran MiXCR on the 5' RACE reads; one entry per CDR3 protein. In the table there are 600,000 to 650,000 distinct CDR3 sequences, under 70% of which are singletons.

This clonotype was sampled from a man aged 55 to 70 in good health. What was sequenced was blood. V usage is TRBV28 and J usage is TRBJ2-7; 8 nucleotides match TRBD2. The CDR3 sequence: CASSSPGAGAYEQYF. The CDR3 DNA sequence: TGTGCCAGCAGTTCCCCAGGAGCGGGGGCCTACGAGCAGTACTTC.